The entry that follows covers one T cell receptor beta chain sequence. These data belong to a study of blood T cell repertoires in COVID-19. Study background: Acute-phase and convalescent COVID-19 samples originated in the United States, Italy and Spain. Sample material is recorded as cDNA or gDNA derived from T cells, B-cell-depleted T cells, or PBMCs.

The CDR3 runs to 13 residues. The ends were cut back, 3 bases at V and 0 bases at J, with 6 bases in the middle. CDR1 is SEHNR, CDR2 FQNEAQ, per germline (reference sequence). Per the study methods: Estimation of nucleated cell counts relied on the amplification of reference gene primers. Sequencing was performed with immunoSEQ multiplex PCR; in TCRdb, only in-frame clones are kept and a portion is missing. V, J and clone size are taken as reported in that table, and D and trimming were inferred from the DNA itself. Of 150,000 to 250,000 clones listed, about 80% were seen once; the top ten hold around 6.9%.

This sequence joins TRBV7-9 and TRBJ2-7; weak D call: TRBD1 (5 bases). The sample was peripheral blood. The TCR comes from a human donor with acute or convalescent COVID-19. The donor label of this sample is uncertain. CDR3: CASSLTASYEQYF. CDR3 nucleotide sequence: TGTGCCAGCAGCTTGACAGCCTCCTACGAGCAGTACTTC.